Listed below are T cell receptor beta chains from one sample, sequenced in a study of kidney transplant recipient with SARS-CoV-2 infection. TCRdb used MiXCR to reprocess the reads, holding one entry per CDR3 protein. The sample lists roughly 250,000 distinct CDR3 sequences; less than 35% were seen once. The sequenced sample was a blood sample, obtained at baseline and on roughly day 120 from a kidney transplant recipient. The receptors originated from a male patient aged 25-45 years who had COVID-19 and was a kidney transplant recipient. Some of these T cells may belong to the graft donor. Each CDR3 is given with its conserved first and last residue. The order of the fields is V gene, CDR3 length, clone size, D gene, J gene, CDR3 DNA, CDR3 protein. The D gene is left open where the match is weak. Some rows mark clone size as missing; the rest say once, few, many or name a class of expanded clone.

V gene: TRBV20-1; CDR3 length: 14; clone size: many; D gene: NA; J gene: TRBJ1-2; CDR3 DNA: TGCAGTGCTAGAGGGACAGCCTTTAACTATGGCTACACCTTC; CDR3 protein: CSARGTAFNYGYTF
V gene: TRBV6-1; CDR3 length: 18; clone size: once; D gene: TRBD1; J gene: TRBJ1-5; CDR3 DNA: TGTGACAGCAGCGACCCCCTGACAGGGGCGCAGGGCAATCAGCCCCGGCATTTT; CDR3 protein: CDSSDPLTGAQGNQPRHF
V gene: TRBV3-1; CDR3 length: 17; clone size: many; D gene: NA; J gene: TRBJ2-5; CDR3 DNA: TGTGCCAGCAGCGGGGTTGATCCCATTTCTTTCTCTGAGACCCAGTACTTC; CDR3 protein: CASSGVDPISFSETQYF
V gene: TRBV14; CDR3 length: 16; clone size: many; D gene: TRBD1; J gene: TRBJ1-2; CDR3 DNA: TGTGCCAGCAGCATTACCGGGACAGGGGGCAACTATGGCTACACCTTC; CDR3 protein: CASSITGTGGNYGYTF
V gene: TRBV6-5; CDR3 length: 14; clone size: few; D gene: NA; J gene: TRBJ1-1; CDR3 DNA: TGTGCCAGCATCCTAAGGGGTGGAGGGACTGAAGCTTTCTTT; CDR3 protein: CASILRGGGTEAFF
V gene: TRBV6-4; CDR3 length: 17; clone size: many; D gene: TRBD1; J gene: TRBJ1-4; CDR3 DNA: TGTGCCAGCAGTATGAGATGGGACAGCACGACGAATGAAAAACTGTTTTTT; CDR3 protein: CASSMRWDSTTNEKLFF
V gene: TRBV6-1; CDR3 length: 16; clone size: many; D gene: TRBD2; J gene: TRBJ2-2; CDR3 DNA: TGTGCCAGCAGTGATGTAGTGACTAGCGGTACCGGGGAGCTGTTTTTT; CDR3 protein: CASSDVVTSGTGELFF
V gene: TRBV3-1; CDR3 length: 15; clone size: many; D gene: TRBD2; J gene: TRBJ2-2; CDR3 DNA: TGTGCCAGCAGCCAAGTAGCTAGCGGGAGCGGGGAGCTGTTTTTT; CDR3 protein: CASSQVASGSGELFF
V gene: TRBV19; CDR3 length: 10; clone size: many; D gene: NA; J gene: TRBJ2-1; CDR3 DNA: TGTGCCAGTTATACCGGTGAGCAGTTCTTC; CDR3 protein: CASYTGEQFF
V gene: TRBV20-1; CDR3 length: 14; clone size: many; D gene: NA; J gene: TRBJ2-1; CDR3 DNA: TGCAGTGCCGACGGGAGAGATACTAGTGAAGAGCAGTTCTTC; CDR3 protein: CSADGRDTSEEQFF
V gene: TRBV10-2; CDR3 length: 15; clone size: many; D gene: TRBD2; J gene: TRBJ2-3; CDR3 DNA: TGCGCCAGCAGAGCCTTTGGGGGGGGGGTAGATACGCAGTATTTT; CDR3 protein: CASRAFGGGVDTQYF
V gene: TRBV7-8; CDR3 length: 17; clone size: NA; D gene: NA; J gene: TRBJ1-2; CDR3 DNA: TGTGCCAGCAGCCGGAGTGGGTTTACCCGAAAGACCTATGGCTACACCTTC; CDR3 protein: CASSRSGFTRKTYGYTF
V gene: TRBV10-3; CDR3 length: 14; clone size: many; D gene: TRBD1; J gene: TRBJ1-2; CDR3 DNA: TGTGCCATCAATGGACAGGGATCTAACTATGGCTACACCTTC; CDR3 protein: CAINGQGSNYGYTF
V gene: TRBV5-5; CDR3 length: 15; clone size: many; D gene: NA; J gene: TRBJ1-5; CDR3 DNA: TGTGCCAGCAGTCGCGGGCAGGGAATAGGTCAGCCCCAGCATTTT; CDR3 protein: CASSRGQGIGQPQHF
V gene: TRBV29-1; CDR3 length: 13; clone size: few; D gene: NA; J gene: TRBJ2-3; CDR3 DNA: TGCAGCGTTGACGCAGGGAACGCAGATACGCAGTATTTT; CDR3 protein: CSVDAGNADTQYF
V gene: TRBV7-8; CDR3 length: 17; clone size: many; D gene: NA; J gene: TRBJ1-2; CDR3 DNA: TGTGCCAGCAGCTATCTGATGTTTACCCGAAAGACCTATGGCTACACCTTC; CDR3 protein: CASSYLMFTRKTYGYTF
V gene: TRBV30; CDR3 length: 12; clone size: many; D gene: NA; J gene: TRBJ1-4; CDR3 DNA: TGTGCCTTAGACAGACAGAATGAAAAACTGTTTTTT; CDR3 protein: CALDRQNEKLFF
V gene: TRBV11-2; CDR3 length: 17; clone size: many; D gene: NA; J gene: TRBJ1-2; CDR3 DNA: TGTGCCAGCAGCTTGAGACTAACAAGCAGAAAGACCTATGGCTACACCTTC; CDR3 protein: CASSLRLTSRKTYGYTF
V gene: TRBV7-9; CDR3 length: 14; clone size: many; D gene: NA; J gene: TRBJ1-3; CDR3 DNA: TGTGCCAGCAGCTCGACAGGAGCTGGAAACACCATATATTTT; CDR3 protein: CASSSTGAGNTIYF
V gene: TRBV7-9; CDR3 length: 16; clone size: many; D gene: NA; J gene: TRBJ2-2; CDR3 DNA: TGTGCCAGCAGCTTGATGGGGCCAATCTACGCCGGGGAGCTGTTTTTT; CDR3 protein: CASSLMGPIYAGELFF
V gene: TRBV12-3/TRBV12-4; CDR3 length: 13; clone size: many; D gene: NA; J gene: TRBJ2-2; CDR3 DNA: TGTGCCAGCAGTTTAGTCGAGGAGGGGGAGCTGTTTTTT; CDR3 protein: CASSLVEEGELFF
V gene: TRBV6-1; CDR3 length: 17; clone size: many; D gene: NA; J gene: TRBJ1-2; CDR3 DNA: TGTGCCAGCAGTATATTGCTAGGTGGGAGAAAGACCTATGGCTACACCTTC; CDR3 protein: CASSILLGGRKTYGYTF
V gene: TRBV5-5; CDR3 length: 16; clone size: many; D gene: NA; J gene: TRBJ1-2; CDR3 DNA: TGTGCCAGCAGCCTTTCTACAGGGAAACCCCTCTATGGCTACACCTTC; CDR3 protein: CASSLSTGKPLYGYTF
V gene: TRBV28; CDR3 length: 15; clone size: few; D gene: TRBD2; J gene: TRBJ2-1; CDR3 DNA: TGTGCCAGCAGTTTAGTAGCGGGAGGGCCGGTTGAGCAGTTCTTC; CDR3 protein: CASSLVAGGPVEQFF
V gene: TRBV5-1; CDR3 length: 16; clone size: many; D gene: TRBD1; J gene: TRBJ2-2; CDR3 DNA: TGCGCCAGCAGGACCCGGACAGGGGACCTCACCGGGGAGCTGTTTTTT; CDR3 protein: CASRTRTGDLTGELFF
V gene: TRBV5-5; CDR3 length: 13; clone size: NA; D gene: NA; J gene: TRBJ2-2; CDR3 DNA: TGTGCCTACAGCAGGGGGAACACCGGGGAGCTGTTTTTT; CDR3 protein: CAYSRGNTGELFF
V gene: TRBV19; CDR3 length: 15; clone size: few; D gene: TRBD1; J gene: TRBJ2-3; CDR3 DNA: TGTGCCAGCCAACCGCAGGACAGGGAAACAGATACGCAGTATTTT; CDR3 protein: CASQPQDRETDTQYF
V gene: TRBV6-5; CDR3 length: 15; clone size: many; D gene: NA; J gene: TRBJ1-1; CDR3 DNA: TGTGCCAGCAGACCAGGGATGCAGGGGTACACTGAAGCTTTCTTT; CDR3 protein: CASRPGMQGYTEAFF
V gene: TRBV12-3/TRBV12-4; CDR3 length: 17; clone size: many; D gene: NA; J gene: TRBJ1-2; CDR3 DNA: TGTGCCAGCAGTTACATCTACACAGCAGGAAAGACCTATGGCTACACCTTC; CDR3 protein: CASSYIYTAGKTYGYTF
V gene: TRBV7-8; CDR3 length: 16; clone size: many; D gene: NA; J gene: TRBJ2-5; CDR3 DNA: TGTGCCAGCAGCTCCTCGCGCGACCCCCTCCAAGAGACCCAGTACTTC; CDR3 protein: CASSSSRDPLQETQYF
V gene: TRBV20-1; CDR3 length: 14; clone size: few; D gene: TRBD2; J gene: TRBJ2-1; CDR3 DNA: TGCAGTGCTAGCGGGGGGAATTTTTACAATGAGCAGTTCTTC; CDR3 protein: CSASGGNFYNEQFF
V gene: TRBV5-8; CDR3 length: 13; clone size: many; D gene: NA; J gene: TRBJ1-2; CDR3 DNA: TGTGCCAGCAGCTTGCTGGCAAACTATGGCTACACCTTC; CDR3 protein: CASSLLANYGYTF
V gene: TRBV6-5; CDR3 length: 17; clone size: many; D gene: NA; J gene: TRBJ1-2; CDR3 DNA: TGTGCCAGCAGTAACGAATGGGAATGTAGAAAGACCTATGGCTACACCTTC; CDR3 protein: CASSNEWECRKTYGYTF
V gene: TRBV4-2; CDR3 length: 15; clone size: NA; D gene: TRBD2; J gene: TRBJ2-3; CDR3 DNA: TGTGCCAGCGGACCCGGACTAGCGGGTATAGATACGCAGTATTTT; CDR3 protein: CASGPGLAGIDTQYF